Listed below are T cell receptor beta chains from one sample, sequenced in a study of OX40 agonist ivuxolimab in advanced cancers. Repertoires were generated with immunoSEQ multiplex PCR, while TCRdb's copy carries only in-frame clones and drops some. Among approximately 30,000 clones listed, approximately 89% were seen once. Sequenced here: CD4+ or CD8+ T cells sorted from blood, sampled in a trial of the OX40 agonist ivuxolimab. These receptors were obtained from an adult with an advanced solid tumor such as melanoma, head and neck, liver or kidney cancer. Both conserved end residues are part of each CDR3. A D gene is named only where the DNA matches it firmly. The size entry is marked missing in some rows and otherwise reads once, few, many or a size class.

j_call v_call clone_size d_call cdr3_nt cdr3_aa
TRBJ2-7 TRBV9 . TRBD2 TGTGCCAGCAGCGTGGGACTAGCGGCCTACGAGCAGTACTTC CASSVGLAAYEQYF
TRBJ2-6 TRBV5-6 . . TGTGCCAGCAGCTGGGGCCGGGCCCTATCTGGGGCCAACGTCCTGACTTTC CASSWGRALSGANVLTF
TRBJ1-5 TRBV6-1 . . TGTGCCAGCAGTGAAGGGGGAGGGGGGGCTAGTCAGCCCCAGCATTTT CASSEGGGGASQPQHF
TRBJ2-7 TRBV4-3 once . TGCGCCAGCAGCCAAGAACGGCAGGGGTTGTACGAGCAGTACTTC CASSQERQGLYEQYF
TRBJ2-7 TRBV30 . TRBD2 TGTGCCTGCATAGGACTAGCGGGGGGCGAGCAGTACTTC CACIGLAGGEQYF
TRBJ2-1 TRBV4-1 . TRBD2 TGCGCCAGCAGCCAGGGAGGGATACTAGCGGGGGGCAACTACAATGAGCAGTTCTTC CASSQGGILAGGNYNEQFF
TRBJ2-5 TRBV28 . TRBD2 TGTGCCAGCGGTTCTAGCGGGGGGGTGGAGACCCAGTACTTC CASGSSGGVETQYF
TRBJ2-7 TRBV29-1 . . TGCAGCGTTGGGGAGCACTACGAGCAGTACTTC CSVGEHYEQYF
TRBJ2-3 TRBV28 . TRBD2 TGTGCCACCCAAGCGGGGGAGATATCAGATACGCAGTATTTT CATQAGEISDTQYF
TRBJ1-5 TRBV6-4 . . TGTGCCATCAGAGATAGCAATCAGCCCCAGCATTTT CAIRDSNQPQHF
TRBJ1-6 TRBV15 . . TGTGCCACCAGCAGATCGGGTGATTCACCCCTCCACTTT CATSRSGDSPLHF
TRBJ1-2 TRBV19 . . TGTGCCAGTAGTGCCACAGCTCTCTATGGCTACACCTTC CASSATALYGYTF
TRBJ2-4 TRBV28 . . TGTGCCAGCAGTAGTCCGGACGGGCGGCGGGGGCCAATAGCCAAAAACATTCAGTACTTC CASSSPDGRRGPIAKNIQYF
TRBJ2-7 TRBV30 . . TGTGCCTGGAGTACCCTACCCTTCCGGGAGAGCTACGAGCAGTACTTC CAWSTLPFRESYEQYF
TRBJ1-1 TRBV12-5 once . TGTGCTGGAGGTGACGGAATGAACACTGAAGCTTTCTTT CAGGDGMNTEAFF
TRBJ2-2 TRBV6-7 . . TGTGCCAGCAGTTGGCTGACGAACACCGGGGAGCTGTTTTTT CASSWLTNTGELFF
TRBJ2-2 TRBV5-1 . . TGCGCCAGCAGCGAAGGGACCACGAACACCGGGGAGCTGTTTTTT CASSEGTTNTGELFF
TRBJ2-7 TRBV7-9 . TRBD2 TGTGCCAGCAGCCGACTAGCGGGAGCTAAGGACGAGCAGTACTTC CASSRLAGAKDEQYF
TRBJ2-3 TRBV7-3 . TRBD2 TGTGCCAGCAGCTCGACTAGCGGCACAGATACGCAGTATTTT CASSSTSGTDTQYF
TRBJ2-1 TRBV9 once TRBD1 TGTGCCAGCAGCGAGTCGACAGGGAGCTCCTACAATGAGCAGTTCTTC CASSESTGSSYNEQFF
TRBJ1-6 TRBV6-5 few . TGTGCCAGCAGTTACATGGGAAATTCACCCCTCCACTTT CASSYMGNSPLHF
TRBJ1-6 TRBV10-3 . . TGTGCCATCAGTGACCAGGGGCCCCTCGGATCACCCCTCCACTTT CAISDQGPLGSPLHF
TRBJ1-5 TRBV7-9 . . TGTGCCAGCAGCTTAGGGACAGCTGGTCAGCCCCAGCATTTT CASSLGTAGQPQHF
TRBJ2-1 TRBV5-6 . TRBD1 TGTGCCAGCAGCGGACAGGGCTTGAGCTCCTACAATGAGCAGTTCTTC CASSGQGLSSYNEQFF